Reported below is one TCR beta chain. TCRdb reprocessed the 5' RACE reads and reports one entry per CDR3 protein, with no DNA. The table lists 200,000 to 300,000 distinct CDR3 sequences. The data were obtained in a study of T cells expressing NK-cell markers. Germline V CDR1 and CDR2: SGHRS, YFSETQ. The CDR3 is made up of 17 amino acids. The rearrangement uses TRBV5-1 and TRBJ2-5. Sequenced sample: blood T cells: a sorted CD56 or NKG2C T cell subset, CD4+ or CD8+ T cells, or bulk PBMC T cells (not recorded which). The source is a man aged 18 to 30 in good health. The CDR3 sequence: CASSLAYRATTQETQYF.